The 7 T cell receptor beta chains reported below all come from one sample, sequenced in a study of human T cells and chemical hapten exposure. Time point: healthy volunteer bleed at 2 weeks. From whole blood left unfractionated, total RNA was extracted. TCRdb called the RACE reads again in MiXCR, with one record for every CDR3 protein. This sample has approximately 90,000 distinct CDR3 sequences, with about 8.8% found just once. Sequencing was carried out using whole blood. These receptors originate from a female donor in good health. Some clones in this sample may be carry-over from other donors' samples.

The chain is built from TRBV7-4 and TRBJ2-3; 11 nucleotides agree with TRBD2. This CDR3 comprises 18 residues. CDR1 and CDR2 from the germline V gene are SGHVT and SQSDAQ. The J segment lost 6 bases and the V segment lost 5 bases, leaving 16 bases of the junction unmatched. This CDR3 is CASSLWGSLAGGWDTQYF. The CDR3 DNA reads TGTGCCAGCAGCCTGTGGGGGTCGCTAGCGGGAGGATGGGATACGCAGTATTTT.

The chain is built from TRBV6-5 and TRBJ2-1, with D hard to call. The CDR3 is made up of 15 amino acids. V was cut by 3 bases and J by 8 bases, with 17 bases left in between. Germline V lookup: CDR1 MNHEY, CDR2 SVGAGI. The CDR3 region has the DNA TGTGCCAGCAGTTATTCTGGTCGCATTTGGGATGAGCAGTTCTTC. This translates into CASSYSGRIWDEQFF.

Of note for this clonotype: One end of the junction is discordant with germline, which a read error may explain. V gene TRBV4-3 combines with J gene TRBJ1-1; D is unclear. The CDR3 spans 16 residues. Germline CDR1 reads LGHNA; CDR2 reads YSLEER. The CDR3 reads CTSSQAEDVRGTEAFF. Written as DNA, the CDR3 is TGCACCAGCAGCCAAGCGGAGGACGTGCGGGGAACTGAAGCTTTCTTT.

This clonotype was observed a few times. The CDR3 region is CASRLENEAFF. For the CDR3, the DNA is TGCGCCAGCAGACTAGAGAATGAAGCTTTCTTT. The chain is built from TRBV5-1 and TRBJ1-1; D remains unclear. The V gene's germline CDR1 is SGHRS and CDR2 YFSETQ. The CDR3 consists of 11 residues. The ends were cut back, 5 bases at V and 7 bases at J, with 9 bases in the middle. The full variable domain, with the rest looked up from reference TRBV5-1 and TRBJ1-1, is KAGVTQTPRYLIKTRGQQVTLSCSPISGHRSVSWYQQTPGQGLQFLFEYFSETQRNKGNFPGRFSGRQFSNSRSEMNVSTLELGDSALYLCASRLENEAFFGQGTRLTVV.

The chain is built from TRBV10-3 and TRBJ2-7; no reliable D call. The CDR3 sequence is 11 residues long. Germline lookup yields CDR1 ENHRY and CDR2 SYGVKD. Deletions cut 4 bases from V and 2 bases from J, with 3 bases between. The CDR3 region has the DNA TGTGCCATCAGTGGACCCTACGAGCAGTACTTC. Amino acid sequence: CAISGPYEQYF.

This clonotype was seen repeatedly, ten times or more. The chain's CDR3 is CASRLDYNEQFF. The CDR3 nucleotides are TGCGCCAGCCGCCTAGACTACAATGAGCAGTTCTTC. This chain links TRBV5-1 with TRBJ2-1, with D unclear. Germline V gene lookup returns CDR1 SGHRS and CDR2 YFSETQ. With 7 bases removed from V and 3 bases from J, the gap between germline ends came to 8 bases. This CDR3 has 12 amino acids.

The chain is built from TRBV20-1 and TRBJ2-4; no reliable D call. CDR3 size: 12 residues. Germline V gives CDR1 DFQATT, CDR2 SNEGSKA (reference sequence). Trimming removed 6 bases from V and 6 bases from J, with 12 bases in between. CDR3 bases: TGCAGTGCGGAAGTATTACGAAACATTCAGTACTTC. It is translated as CSAEVLRNIQYF.